A selection of T cell receptor beta chains follows, all from one sample in a study of blood T cell repertoires in COVID-19. TCRdb's copy holds only in-frame clones and misses some; the assay was immunoSEQ multiplex PCR. The sample lists 130,000 to 150,000 clones, about 84% occurring once. Input material: peripheral blood. Receptor source: an elderly woman in a cohort sampled during active or convalescent COVID-19. Both conserved end residues are trimmed from each CDR3. D genes are given only for firm matches. Some rows mark clone size as missing; the rest say once, few, many or name a class of expanded clone.

>-|TRBJ1-5|-|TRBV12-3/TRBV12-4
ASRNTGSQPQH
>-|TRBJ1-5|-|TRBV7-2
ASSPSSYGHQRH
>-|TRBJ1-1|-|TRBV27
ASSFGAGTEAF
>few|TRBJ1-4|-|TRBV27
ASSLGGFDEKLF
>-|TRBJ2-3|-|TRBV19
ASRNRGYTSTDTQY
>-|TRBJ2-5|-|TRBV7-9
ASSLGVGGAETQY
>-|TRBJ1-2|-|TRBV3-1/TRBV3-2
ASSQGKSGVLVSDGYT
>-|TRBJ1-2|-|TRBV5-4
ASGGFEGFYGYT
>-|TRBJ2-5|TRBD2|TRBV6-2/TRBV6-3
ASSSHLTSGLRETQY
>-|TRBJ1-2|-|TRBV30
AWSVLYGGWRLYGYT
>-|TRBJ2-2|-|TRBV29-1
SAGGQGHYSNTGELF
>-|TRBJ2-5|TRBD1|TRBV6-2/TRBV6-3
ASSNRQGQETQY
>-|TRBJ2-1|TRBD1|TRBV5-1
ASSLSPDRALDEQF
>-|TRBJ2-5|TRBD1|TRBV10-3
AISDTSFRGKETQY
>-|TRBJ2-1|TRBD1|TRBV2
ASSETGEINEQF
>-|TRBJ1-2|TRBD1|TRBV5-1
ASSLTGAISYGYT
>-|TRBJ2-3|-|TRBV19
ASSMAGVTDTQY
>-|TRBJ1-2|TRBD1|TRBV2
ASIGSGDRGPST
>few|TRBJ1-2|TRBD1|TRBV5-1
ASSPDRGLGYT
>-|TRBJ1-5|TRBD1|TRBV6-5
ASRSRGQANQPQH
>-|TRBJ1-1|TRBD1|TRBV27
ASSASTGVRTEAF
>-|TRBJ2-4|-|TRBV28
ASTQVSSDIQY
>-|TRBJ1-2|TRBD1|TRBV7-9
ASSLLGTGDYGYT
>-|TRBJ1-6|-|TRBV6-5
ASSYTTGNNSPLH
>-|TRBJ2-1|TRBD2|TRBV24-1
ATSDSGTSGGISDEQF